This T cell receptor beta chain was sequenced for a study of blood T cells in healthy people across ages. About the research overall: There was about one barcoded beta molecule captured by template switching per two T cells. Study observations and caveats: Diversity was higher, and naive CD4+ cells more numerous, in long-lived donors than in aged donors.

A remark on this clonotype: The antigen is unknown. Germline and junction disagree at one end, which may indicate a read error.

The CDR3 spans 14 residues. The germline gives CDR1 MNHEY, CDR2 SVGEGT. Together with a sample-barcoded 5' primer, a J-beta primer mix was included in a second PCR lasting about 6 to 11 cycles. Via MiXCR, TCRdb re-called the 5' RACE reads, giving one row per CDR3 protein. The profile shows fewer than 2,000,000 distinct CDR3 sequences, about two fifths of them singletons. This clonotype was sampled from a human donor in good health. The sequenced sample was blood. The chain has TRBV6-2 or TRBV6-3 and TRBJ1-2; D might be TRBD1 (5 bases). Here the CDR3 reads CASRYWGLSEGYTF. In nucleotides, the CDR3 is TGTGCCAGCAGGTACTGGGGCCTCTCGGAGGGCTACACCTTC.